This TCR beta chain was identified during a study of technical replicates of blood from a handful of donors. Profiled with immunoSEQ multiplex PCR; TCRdb holds only in-frame clones, not every one. The table records 95,000 to 100,000 clones, over 95% of them present only once. This receptor was identified in a human donor in good health. The specimen sequenced was T cells isolated from PBMCs.

The CDR3, as DNA: TGTGCCAGTAGTAATAGGGGGCGACCCACCACAGATACGCAGTATTTT. It translates to CASSNRGRPTTDTQYF. The chain couples TRBV19 to TRBJ2-3, with TRBD1 matching 7 bases. Looked up from germline, CDR1 is LNHDA and CDR2 is SQIVND (reference sequence). The CDR3 totals 16 residues. J gave up 2 bases and V 4 bases, and 9 bases lay outside the gene matches.